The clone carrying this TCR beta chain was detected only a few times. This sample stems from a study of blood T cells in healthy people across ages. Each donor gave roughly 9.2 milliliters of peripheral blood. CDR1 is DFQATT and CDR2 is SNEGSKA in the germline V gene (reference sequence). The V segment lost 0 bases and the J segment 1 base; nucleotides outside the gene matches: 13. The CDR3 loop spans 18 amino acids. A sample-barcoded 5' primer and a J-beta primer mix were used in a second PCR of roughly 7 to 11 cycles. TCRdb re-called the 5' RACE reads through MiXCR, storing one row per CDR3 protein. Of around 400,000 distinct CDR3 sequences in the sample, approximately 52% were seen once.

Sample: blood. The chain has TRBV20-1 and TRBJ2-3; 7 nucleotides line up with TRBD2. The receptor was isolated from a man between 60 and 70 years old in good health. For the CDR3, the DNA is TGCAGTGCTAGAGATGCCAGCGGGGTGGTTGACGGCACAGATACGCAGTATTTT. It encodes CSARDASGVVDGTDTQYF.